This TCR beta chain was sequenced during a study of beta chain features in type 1 diabetes. Across the whole study: Similarity in age, gender and cell yields was seen between patients and healthy donors.

This CDR3 has 14 amino acids. The V and J ends lost 4 bases and 5 bases, in that order; junction bases with no gene match: 3. Germline values: CDR1 SGHDT, CDR2 YYEEEE. The sequenced template was cDNA made from the entire isolated RNA. Generated by immunoSEQ multiplex PCR, the TCRdb table keeps only in-frame clones and is missing some. The sample has approximately 150,000 clones, roughly 10% seen once. Every single donor gave one heparinised blood draw, and these averaged roughly 120 mL. The receptor comes from a middle-aged woman in good health. The J gene is TRBJ1-5, the V gene TRBV5-6; 10 bases are a match to TRBD1. The sample comprised central memory CD4+ T cells from blood. CDR3 protein: CASSGTGDHQPQHF. In DNA form, the CDR3 reads TGTGCCAGCAGCGGGACAGGGGACCATCAGCCCCAGCATTTT.